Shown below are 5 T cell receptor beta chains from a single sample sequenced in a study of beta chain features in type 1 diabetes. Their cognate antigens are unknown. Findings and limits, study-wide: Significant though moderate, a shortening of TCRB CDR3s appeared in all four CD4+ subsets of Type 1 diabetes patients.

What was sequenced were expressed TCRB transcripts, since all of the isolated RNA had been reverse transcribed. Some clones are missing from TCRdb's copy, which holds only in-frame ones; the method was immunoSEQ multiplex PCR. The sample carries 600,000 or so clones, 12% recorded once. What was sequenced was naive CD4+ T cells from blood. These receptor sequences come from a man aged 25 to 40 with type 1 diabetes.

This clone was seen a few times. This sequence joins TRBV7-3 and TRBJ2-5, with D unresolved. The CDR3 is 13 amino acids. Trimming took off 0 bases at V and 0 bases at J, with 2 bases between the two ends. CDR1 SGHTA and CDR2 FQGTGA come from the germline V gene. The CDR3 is CASSLTYQETQYF. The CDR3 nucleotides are TGTGCCAGCAGCTTAACGTACCAAGAGACCCAGTACTTC.

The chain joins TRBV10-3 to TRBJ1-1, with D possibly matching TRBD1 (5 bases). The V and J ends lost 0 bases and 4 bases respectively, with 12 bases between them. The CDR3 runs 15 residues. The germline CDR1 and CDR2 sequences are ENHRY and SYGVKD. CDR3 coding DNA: TGTGCCATCAGTGAGTCCGACAGATTCGGCACTGAAGCTTTCTTT. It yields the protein CAISESDRFGTEAFF.

This chain's CDR3 is CASSQGGYRGGSGETQYF. The CDR3 DNA follows: TGTGCCAGCAGCCAAGGAGGATATCGTGGGGGATCAGGGGAGACCCAGTACTTC. V is TRBV4-2 and J is TRBJ2-5; TRBD1 or TRBD2 may be the D gene (5 bases each). The CDR3 covers 18 residues. Trimming left V 1 base short and J 5 bases short, with 23 bases between. Per germline, CDR1 LGHNA and CDR2 YNFKEQ.

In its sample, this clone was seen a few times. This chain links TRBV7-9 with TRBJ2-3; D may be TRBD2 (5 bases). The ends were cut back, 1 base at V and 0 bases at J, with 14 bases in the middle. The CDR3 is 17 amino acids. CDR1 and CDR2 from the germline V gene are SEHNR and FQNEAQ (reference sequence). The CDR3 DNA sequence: TGTGCCAGCAGCTTAGATACTGTCGGGGTTAGCACAGATACGCAGTATTTT. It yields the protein CASSLDTVGVSTDTQYF.

The CDR3 DNA follows: TGCGCCAGCAGACCCGGGACAGGGGATGGAGATACGCAGTATTTT. Translated: CASRPGTGDGDTQYF. This chain connects TRBV5-1 to TRBJ2-3, with 10 positions matching TRBD1. The V gene's germline CDR1 is SGHRS and CDR2 YFSETQ. This CDR3 region has 15 residues. Trimming took 5 bases from V and 5 from J; bases not matched to a gene: 8.